A selection of T cell receptor beta chains follows, all from one sample in a study of T cell changes during pregnancy in multiple sclerosis. Only in-frame clones appear in the TCRdb table, and some are missing; sequencing was by immunoSEQ multiplex PCR. Here the sample spans some 57,000 clones, approximately 90% being singletons. Sequences were derived from CD4+ T cells from peripheral blood mononuclear cells, sampled in the first trimester of pregnancy. Receptors originate from a female donor with multiple sclerosis, enrolled in a pregnancy study. Both conserved end residues are part of each CDR3. The D gene is left open where the match is weak. Clone size is stated in some rows and not others, as once, few, many or a class when expanded.

>-|TRBJ2-1|TRBV7-9|-
TGTGCCAGCAGCTTAGGGGGCGCAGATAATGAGCAGTTCTTC
CASSLGGADNEQFF
>TRBD2|TRBJ2-3|TRBV6-4|-
TGTGCCAGCAGTTTATCCAGCGGGGGAAGCACAGATACGCAGTATTTT
CASSLSSGGSTDTQYF
>-|TRBJ2-7|TRBV7-2|-
TGTGCCAGCAGCTCCGAGTACGAGCAGTACTTC
CASSSEYEQYF
>-|TRBJ1-1|TRBV4-2|-
TGTGCCAGCAGCCACCGCGTCGACGGGTTTGGGACTGAAGCTTTCTTT
CASSHRVDGFGTEAFF
>TRBD1|TRBJ1-1|TRBV10-3|-
TGTGCCATTTGTGCCGGGACAGCGGACACTGAAGCTTTCTTT
CAICAGTADTEAFF
>TRBD2|TRBJ2-3|TRBV18|-
TGTGCCAGCTCACCGCAAGCGGGGGATACGCAGTATTTT
CASSPQAGDTQYF
>-|TRBJ1-2|TRBV6-6|-
TGTGCCAGCAGTACCGACAGCAACTATGGCTACACCTTC
CASSTDSNYGYTF
>-|TRBJ1-4|TRBV15|-
TGTGCCACCAGCAGAGATGCGGCAGCCTTTAATGAAAAACTGTTTTTT
CATSRDAAAFNEKLFF
>-|TRBJ1-6|TRBV11-1|-
TGTGCCAGCAGCTTAGCCAGCTATAATTCACCCCTCCACTTT
CASSLASYNSPLHF
>-|TRBJ2-7|TRBV21-1|-
TGTGCCAGCAGCCCGGGACAGCTATCCTCCTACGAGCAGTACTTC
CASSPGQLSSYEQYF
>TRBD2|TRBJ2-1|TRBV2|-
TGTGCCAGCAGGGGGCGGAGCGGGGAATACAATGAGCAGTTCTTC
CASRGRSGEYNEQFF
>TRBD2|TRBJ2-7|TRBV7-2|-
TGTGCCAGCAGCACGGCTAGCGGGGGAACCTACGAGCAGTACTTC
CASSTASGGTYEQYF
>-|TRBJ2-7|TRBV7-9|-
TGTGCCAGCAGCTTACTAGGGGAAGGCTCCTACGAGCAGTACTTC
CASSLLGEGSYEQYF
>-|TRBJ2-1|TRBV11-2|once
TGTGCCAGCAGCCCATACGGCGGCAGAAACAATGAGCAGTTCTTC
CASSPYGGRNNEQFF
>TRBD1|TRBJ1-5|TRBV4-3|-
TGCGCCAGCAGCCAAGGACAGGGGAGGCACCAGCCCCAGCATTTT
CASSQGQGRHQPQHF
>TRBD1|TRBJ1-2|TRBV5-1|-
TGCGCCAGCGGGGACAGCTCCCCGGTGGACTATGGCTACACCTTC
CASGDSSPVDYGYTF
>TRBD2|TRBJ2-3|TRBV7-9|once
TGTGCCAGCAGCTTAGGGACTAGCGAAGATACGCAGTATTTT
CASSLGTSEDTQYF
>TRBD2|TRBJ2-7|TRBV9|-
TGTGCCAGCAGCGTAGATGGTAGCGGGGGAAGTTACGAGCAGTACTTC
CASSVDGSGGSYEQYF
>TRBD2|TRBJ2-3|TRBV6-1|-
TGTGCCAGCAGTGAAGACGCGGGGGGCCTTTACACAGATACGCAGTATTTT
CASSEDAGGLYTDTQYF
>TRBD2|TRBJ2-1|TRBV5-1|-
TGCGCCAGCAGCTCCGTAGCGGGGGGCTACAATGAGCAGTTCTTC
CASSSVAGGYNEQFF
>-|TRBJ2-1|TRBV28|-
TGTGCCAGCACCCATGGGGGGGCCTCCTACAATGAGCAGTTCTTC
CASTHGGASYNEQFF
>TRBD1|TRBJ1-2|TRBV5-6|-
TGTGCCAGCAGCCCTGGACAGGGTTCCTATGGCTACACCTTC
CASSPGQGSYGYTF
>-|TRBJ1-4|TRBV27|-
TGTGCCAGCAGTTTAGGCCCCAGCGGCGCAACTAATGAAAAACTGTTTTTT
CASSLGPSGATNEKLFF
>TRBD1|TRBJ2-3|TRBV27|-
TGTGCCAGCAGCCCCCGCCGACAGGGGCGGAAAGATACGCAGTATTTT
CASSPRRQGRKDTQYF
>TRBD1|TRBJ1-1|TRBV5-1|-
TGCGCCAGCAGACACGACAGGGTAGACACTGAAGCTTTCTTT
CASRHDRVDTEAFF
>-|TRBJ2-3|TRBV18|-
TGTGCCAGCTCACCAGAAGAGGTAGCGGGCACAGATACGCAGTATTTT
CASSPEEVAGTDTQYF
>-|TRBJ2-6|TRBV5-8|-
TGTGCCAGCAGCAGGGGACAAGCTGGGGCCAACGTCCTGACTTTC
CASSRGQAGANVLTF
>TRBD1|TRBJ1-5|TRBV30|-
TGTGCCTGGGACAGGGGAAACAATCAGCCCCAGCATTTT
CAWDRGNNQPQHF
>TRBD2|TRBJ2-3|TRBV4-1|-
TGCGCCAGCAGCCCCTCGCGGGGGTTGGGCACAGATACGCAGTATTTT
CASSPSRGLGTDTQYF
>-|TRBJ1-1|TRBV7-2|-
TGTGCCAGCAGCCGGAACACTGAAGCTTTCTTT
CASSRNTEAFF
>-|TRBJ2-7|TRBV7-9|-
TGTGCCAGCAGCTTACTTCATGACCCCGCGGGGGAGCAGTACTTC
CASSLLHDPAGEQYF
>-|TRBJ1-1|TRBV7-9|-
TGTGCCAGCAGCTTACTGAGGAGTGAAGCTTTCTTT
CASSLLRSEAFF
>-|TRBJ2-3|TRBV2|-
TGTGCCACATCCAAATCCACAGATACGCAGTATTTT
CATSKSTDTQYF
>TRBD2|TRBJ2-3|TRBV7-9|-
TGTGCCAGCAGCCCCCGGGGGCGGGGGGCAGCTAGCACAGATACGCAGTATTTT
CASSPRGRGAASTDTQYF
>TRBD1|TRBJ1-2|TRBV7-2|-
TGTGCCAGCAGGGACAGGGTGGGCTATGGCTACACCTTC
CASRDRVGYGYTF
>-|TRBJ1-1|TRBV27|-
TGTGCCAGCATGAAGGGGCCCAACACTGAAGCTTTCTTT
CASMKGPNTEAFF
>TRBD2|TRBJ2-2|TRBV11-2|-
TGTGCCAGCAGTCGGACTAGCGGGGGGCTCACCGGGGAGCTGTTTTTT
CASSRTSGGLTGELFF
>-|TRBJ1-2|TRBV7-6|-
TGTGCCAGCAGCTTAGCCGGGGGAGAGGGCTACACCTTC
CASSLAGGEGYTF
>-|TRBJ2-2|TRBV7-8|-
TGTGCCAGCAGCTTAGCGGCGGGCAGGCCCAACACCGGGGAGCTGTTTTTT
CASSLAAGRPNTGELFF
>TRBD1|TRBJ2-1|TRBV4-3|once
TGCGCCAGCAGCCAAGAGGGACAGGGATCCAATGAGCAGTTCTTC
CASSQEGQGSNEQFF
>TRBD2|TRBJ2-3|TRBV4-2|-
TGTGCCAGCAGCCAAGAGGGCCAGCGGGGGGGAGATACGCAGTATTTT
CASSQEGQRGGDTQYF
>-|TRBJ2-7|TRBV28|-
TGTGCCAGCAGGGGGGAGGTTTCCAAGCAGTACTTC
CASRGEVSKQYF
>-|TRBJ1-1|TRBV19|few
TGTGCCAGTAGTCGGGGGGAGAGGGCTTTCTTT
CASSRGERAFF
>TRBD1|TRBJ1-6|TRBV18|-
TGTGCCAGCTCGGGGGGACAGGGGGCTTACATACTTAATAATTCACCCCTCCACTTT
CASSGGQGAYILNNSPLHF
>-|TRBJ1-4|TRBV29-1|-
TGCAGCGTTGAAGCCCGGGGGGCGACTGGTGAAAAACTGTTTTTT
CSVEARGATGEKLFF
>-|TRBJ1-5|TRBV5-6|-
TGTGCCAGCAGCGCGGTCAGACAGCCCCAGCATTTT
CASSAVRQPQHF
>TRBD1|TRBJ2-1|TRBV6-4|-
TGTGCCAGCAGCCGACAGGGGCATGACAATGAGCAGTTCTTC
CASSRQGHDNEQFF
>-|TRBJ2-1|TRBV7-3|-
TGTGCCAGCAGCTTAGGGGCTTACAATGAGCAGTTCTTC
CASSLGAYNEQFF
>-|TRBJ1-1|TRBV30|-
TGTGCCTGGAGTAATGCGGGCACTGAAGCTTTCTTT
CAWSNAGTEAFF
>TRBD1|TRBJ2-5|TRBV9|-
TGTGCCAGCAGCCGTACGACAGGGGGGGAGACCCAGTACTTC
CASSRTTGGETQYF
>-|TRBJ1-4|TRBV14|-
TGTGCCAGCAGCCAAGGGAGCAGAGGTGAAAAACTGTTTTTT
CASSQGSRGEKLFF
>TRBD1|TRBJ2-7|TRBV30|-
TGTGCCCTACACAGGGGTCGGGCCGAGCAGTACTTC
CALHRGRAEQYF
>-|TRBJ1-4|TRBV30|once
TGTGCCTGGATTGGGCAGTATAGGGAAAAACTGTTTTTT
CAWIGQYREKLFF
>TRBD1|TRBJ1-1|TRBV7-2|-
TGTGCCAGCCGGGACAGTATCAACACTGAAGCTTTCTTT
CASRDSINTEAFF
>-|TRBJ1-2|TRBV19|-
TGTGCCAGTAGTTCGGGACAAGGCATCTATGGCTACACCTTC
CASSSGQGIYGYTF